Below, 13 T cell receptor beta chains from the same sample are listed, as sequenced in a study of glioma-infiltrating T cells. TCR alpha and beta CDR3 regions were amplified from RNA using iRepertoire nested multiplex PCR. Via MiXCR, TCRdb re-called the multiplex PCR reads, giving one row per CDR3 protein. The table lists about 93,000 distinct CDR3 sequences, around 42% of them singletons, with 35% to 40% in the top ten. Sequencing used glioma tissue, nonneoplastic brain tissue, or PBMCs (not recorded which). The receptors here all came from a human donor with low-grade glioma or glioblastoma, undergoing nonglioma brain surgery, or in good health (not recorded which).

The V call is TRBV20-1, the J call TRBJ1-4, with 9 bases lining up with TRBD1. The germline CDR1 and CDR2 sequences are DFQATT and SNEGSKA (reference sequence). CDR3 length equals 14 residues. With 2 bases clipped from V and 7 bases from J, the junction kept 5 bases outside the gene matches. CDR3 protein: CSARPQGASEKLFF. The DNA for the CDR3 is TGCAGTGCTAGACCACAGGGGGCAAGTGAAAAACTGTTTTTT.

For this clonotype: This may be a read error, as it is one base from a much larger clone. This rearrangement joins TRBV12-3 or TRBV12-4 to TRBJ2-7; D is uncertain. The J call may be in error: the DNA end matches TRBJ2-5 better. The CDR3 contains 14 residues. The CDR3 loop reads CASSLAPNVGTQYF. CDR3 in DNA: TGTGCCAGCAGTTTGGCCCCCAACGTGGGGACCCAGTACTTC.

This clonotype was observed many times. CDR3 bases: TGTGCCAGCTCCCCAGGGGACAGCTACAATGAGCAGTTCTTC. Its translation: CASSPGDSYNEQFF. This chain uses TRBV18 with TRBJ2-1, with 7 bases lining up with TRBD1. The CDR3 contains 14 residues. V lost 6 bases, J lost 3 bases, and 5 bases stayed unmatched. CDR1 KGHSH and CDR2 LQKENI come from the germline V gene.

On this clonotype: A much larger clone is a single base away; this may be a read error. V usage is TRBV4-1 and J usage is TRBJ2-2; D remains unclear. Trimming cost V 2 bases and J 0 bases, with 16 bases left between them. Germline CDR1 reads MGHRA; CDR2 reads YSYEKL. The CDR3 runs 18 residues. The CDR3 protein is CASSQQSKGVSNTGELFF. The DNA for the CDR3 is TGCGCCAGCAGCCAACAAAGCAAAGGAGTCTCGAACACCGGGGAGCTGTTTTTT.

In this sample, this clonotype turned up many times. The chain carries TRBV7-2 and TRBJ2-7, with 8 bases fitting TRBD2. The CDR3 length is 15 residues. V was clipped by 2 bases and J by 0 bases; unmatched bases: 3. The germline gives CDR1 SGHTA, CDR2 FQGNSA. The CDR3 nucleotides read TGTGCCAGCAGCTTATCAAGCGGGAGCTCCTACGAGCAGTACTTC. Protein product: CASSLSSGSSYEQYF.

With respect to this clonotype: A much larger clone lies a single base off, so this may be a read error. This chain connects TRBV2 to TRBJ2-6; possibly TRBD1 for D (6 bases). The CDR3 is 15 amino acids. Germline CDR1 reads SNHLY; CDR2 reads FYNNEI. Trimming left V 6 bases short and J 6 bases short, with 15 bases between. The CDR3 DNA sequence: TGTGCCAGCAGCTCGGACAGCAGTGAGGCCAACGTCCTGACTTTC. Protein sequence: CASSSDSSEANVLTF.

Concerning this clonotype: A much larger clone lies one base from this, so it may be a read error. The chain carries TRBV12-3 or TRBV12-4 and TRBJ1-1; no firm D call. The V gene lost 8 bases and the J gene lost 1 base, with 11 bases spanning the gap. This CDR3 is built from 13 residues. CDR3: CASALQANTEAFF. The DNA of the CDR3 is TGTGCCAGCGCACTCCAGGCGAACACTGAAGCTTTCTTT.

This clonotype was detected ten times or more. J is TRBJ1-1 and V is TRBV5-1, with unresolved D. This CDR3 comprises 14 residues. With 2 bases removed from V and 0 bases from J, the gap between germline ends came to 8 bases. From germline, CDR1 is SGHRS and CDR2 YFSETQ. Here the CDR3 reads CASSFGSMNTEAFF. The CDR3 nucleotides read TGCGCCAGCAGCTTCGGAAGCATGAACACTGAAGCTTTCTTT.

On this clonotype itself: Since a much larger clone is just one base distant, this may be a read error. V is TRBV2 and J is TRBJ2-1; 15 bases map to TRBD2. Germline CDR1 is SNHLY and CDR2 is FYNNEI. The CDR3 covers 16 residues. CDR3 sequence (DNA): TGTGCCAGCAGTGGGACTAGCGGGGGGGCGAAGAATGGGCAGTTCTTC. Encoded protein: CASSGTSGGAKNGQFF.

Details on this clonotype: It may be a read error: a sequence one base away is much more abundant. The chain carries TRBV2 and TRBJ1-2; the match to TRBD1 covers 10 bases. CDR1 and CDR2 (germline): SNHLY, FYNNEI. With V trimmed by 3 bases and J by 9 bases, 10 bases remained unmatched. CDR3 size: 15 residues. In DNA form, the CDR3 reads TGTGCCAGCAGTGACCGACAGGGGGCCTGGTATCGCTACACCTTC. Its translation: CASSDRQGAWYRYTF.

This clonotype was detected many times. This sequence joins TRBV5-4 and TRBJ2-7; D not certain. V lost 1 base and J 3 bases, leaving 8 bases between the germline ends. The CDR3 sequence is 13 residues long. CDR1 is SGHNT, CDR2 YYREEE, per germline (reference sequence). The CDR3 here is CASSLWKGYEQYF. DNA of the CDR3: TGTGCCAGCAGCTTGTGGAAAGGCTACGAGCAGTACTTC.

The chain joins TRBV5-4 to TRBJ2-1; 7 bases align to TRBD1. V dropped 0 bases and J dropped 7; count of bases not matched to a gene: 4. Germline CDR1 and CDR2: SGHNT and YYREEE (reference sequence). This CDR3 contains 14 residues. The CDR3 DNA sequence: TGTGCCAGCAGCTTGGCGGAACAGGGGAATGAGCAGTTCTTC. This codes for CASSLAEQGNEQFF.

This clonotype was observed many times. The chain has TRBV19 and TRBJ2-3, with a weak D call TRBD2 (6 bases). CDR1 LNHDA and CDR2 SQIVND come from the germline V gene (reference sequence). Trimming stripped 3 bases from V and 10 bases from J, with 14 bases between. The CDR3 contains 13 residues. The CDR3 loop reads CASSISPTRAQYF. CDR3 bases: TGTGCCAGTAGTATTTCCCCGACTAGGGCGCAGTATTTT. Filled out from reference TRBV19 and TRBJ2-3, the complete variable domain reads DGGITQSPKYLFRKEGQNVTLSCEQNLNHDAMYWYRQDPGQGLRLIYYSQIVNDFQKGDIAEGYSVSREKKESFPLTVTSAQKNPTAFYLCASSISPTRAQYFGPGTRLTVL.